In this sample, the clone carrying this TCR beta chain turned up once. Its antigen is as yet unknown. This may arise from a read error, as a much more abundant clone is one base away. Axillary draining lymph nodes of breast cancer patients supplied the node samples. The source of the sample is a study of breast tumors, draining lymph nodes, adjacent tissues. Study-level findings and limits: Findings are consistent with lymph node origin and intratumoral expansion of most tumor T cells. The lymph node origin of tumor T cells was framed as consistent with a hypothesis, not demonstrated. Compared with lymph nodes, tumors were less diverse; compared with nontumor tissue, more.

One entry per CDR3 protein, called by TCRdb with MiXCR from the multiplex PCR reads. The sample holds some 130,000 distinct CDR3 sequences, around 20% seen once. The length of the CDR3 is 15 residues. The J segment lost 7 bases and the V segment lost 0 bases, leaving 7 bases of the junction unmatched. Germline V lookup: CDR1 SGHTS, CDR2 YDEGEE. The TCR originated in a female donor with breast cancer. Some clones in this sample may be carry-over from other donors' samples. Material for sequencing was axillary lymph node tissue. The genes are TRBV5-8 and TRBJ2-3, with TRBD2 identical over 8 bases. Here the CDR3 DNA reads TGTGCCAGCAGCTTGGTCGGGGGGGGCGGGTATACGCAGTATTTT. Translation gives CASSLVGGGGYTQYF.